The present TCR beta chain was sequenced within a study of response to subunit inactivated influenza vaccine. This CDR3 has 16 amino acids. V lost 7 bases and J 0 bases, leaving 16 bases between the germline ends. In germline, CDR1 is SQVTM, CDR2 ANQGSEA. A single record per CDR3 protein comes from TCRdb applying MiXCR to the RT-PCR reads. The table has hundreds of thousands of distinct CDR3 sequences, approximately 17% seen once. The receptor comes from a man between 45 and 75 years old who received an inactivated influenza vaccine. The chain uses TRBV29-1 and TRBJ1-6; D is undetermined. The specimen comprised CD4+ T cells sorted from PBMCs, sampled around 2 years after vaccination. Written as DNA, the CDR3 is TGCAGCGACGGGGATGGACCCACCTCCTATAATTCACCCCTCCACTTT. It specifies CSDGDGPTSYNSPLHF.